This T cell receptor beta chain was identified in a study of blood T cell repertoires in COVID-19 (dated by TCRdb to the early 2020s). General notes on the study: The collaborator samples originated in the United States, Italy and Spain and spanned the acute and convalescent phases of COVID-19. The repertoires were released in a freely available public database meant as a resource for research on the immune response to SARS-CoV-2. The material from the prospective study consisted of cDNA or gDNA derived from T cells, B-cell-depleted T cells, or PBMCs. Deeply sampled blood TCRbeta repertoires from subjects exposed to, actively infected with, or recovered from COVID-19 were included in the dataset. The sample metadata nearly always contained a de-identified subject ID, COVID-19 status, age in years and sex. Where available, HLA class I and class II types were obtained from metadata supplied by the sample provider rather than from assay-based typing. Samples were obtained from the ongoing ImmuneRACE study (first 160 participants) and from over a thousand subjects provided by 6 global collaborators. Overall results and qualifications from the work: How much clinical and demographic metadata was included differed by source and by participant, and the metadata was provided uncurated.

Taken from the germline V gene (reference sequence), the CDR1 and CDR2 loops are LNHDA and SQIVND. Taken from cysteine to phenylalanine, the CDR3 has 16 residues. Kept here is only the CDR3 DNA, which spans 48 bases and is read in frame from base 1. Germline trimming amounts to 5 bases on V and 7 bases on J, with 12 as the count of junction bases outside the gene matches. TCRbeta CDR3 regions were amplified from genomic DNA by means of the immunoSEQ Assay, a bias-controlled multiplex PCR. Concerning the study's data processing: The number of nucleated cells in each sample was estimated by amplification of reference gene primers within the assay. Sequence reads were collapsed and filtered to measure the absolute abundance of every unique TCRbeta CDR3 rearrangement. For each sample, productive Simpson clonality was calculated as the square root of Simpson's diversity index across productive rearrangements. TCRdb carries this immuneACCESS record with in-frame sequences only. Its versions omit some clonotypes, under half of them owing to an unresolved V gene in the studies checked, with the rest unexplained. V and J calls and clone size are given by that table; D and trimming were obtained from the DNA. The sample contains 200,000 to 250,000 clones, 80% to 90% of them found a single time. In total, the top ten clones hold roughly 2.5% of the sample.

One collaborating source in Seattle enrolled patients during active infection and followed them longitudinally through the course of disease. Collaborating institutions collected whole blood in K2EDTA tubes following their own protocols. Collaborator samples were shipped for TCRbeta analysis as frozen whole blood, isolated PBMCs, or DNA extracted from either sample type. As to this clone: Its antigen is unknown. No qualities accompany the bases; no much larger clone lies one base away.

The material sequenced was peripheral blood. The sequence joins TRBV19 to TRBJ2-1, and 9 bases in between align with TRBD2. The TCR comes from a man aged 25 to 40 with COVID-19, enrolled during active disease. The DNA sequence is as follows: TGTGCCAGTAGTGCCCCAGGGGCGGGAGGGGGGAATGAGCAGTTCTTC. The resulting protein is CASSAPGAGGGNEQFF. The entire variable domain, with the stretches around the CDR3 drawn from the reference TRBV19 and TRBJ2-1 proteins, is DGGITQSPKYLFRKEGQNVTLSCEQNLNHDAMYWYRQDPGQGLRLIYYSQIVNDFQKGDIAEGYSVSREKKESFPLTVTSAQKNPTAFYLCASSAPGAGGGNEQFFGPGTRLTVL.